The 18 T cell receptor beta chains listed next were all sequenced from one sample in a study of T cells after yellow fever vaccination. TCRdb itself ran the 5' RACE reads through MiXCR, one entry per CDR3 protein. Of about 320,000 distinct CDR3 sequences in the sample, over 3.5% were seen once. The specimen was PBMCs, collected 15 days after the yellow fever booster vaccination. The source is a man younger than 30 who received the YFV17D yellow fever vaccine.

This clonotype occurred many times. This chain uses TRBV27 with TRBJ1-5; D remains ambiguous. The CDR3 consists of 14 residues. Germline loops: CDR1 MNHEY, CDR2 SMNVEV (reference sequence). Trimming pared 3 bases from V and 3 bases from J, leaving 9 bases between. CDR3 region: CASSLRPNNQPQHF. DNA of the CDR3: TGTGCCAGCAGTTTGCGGCCTAACAATCAGCCCCAGCATTTT.

In its sample, this clonotype was seen many times. This rearrangement joins TRBV4-2 to TRBJ1-1; 9 bases fit TRBD1. Germline CDR1 LGHNA, CDR2 YNFKEQ. The CDR3 contains 14 residues. J gave up 6 bases and V 5 bases, and 7 bases lay outside the gene matches. The CDR3, as DNA: TGTGCCAGCAGCTTTGGACAGGGGTCGGCTGAAGCTTTCTTT. Encoded protein: CASSFGQGSAEAFF.

This clonotype was seen ten or more times. The rearrangement links TRBV20-1 to TRBJ2-7; 10 positions agree with TRBD1. The CDR3 has 14 amino acids. Germline CDR1 reads DFQATT; CDR2 reads SNEGSKA (reference sequence). Trimming at V came to 5 bases and at J to 0 bases, leaving 4 bases not matched to a gene. CDR3 in amino acids: CSAPDRGSSYEQYF. CDR3 nucleotide sequence: TGCAGTGCTCCGGACAGGGGGAGCTCCTACGAGCAGTACTTC.

J is TRBJ1-3 and V is TRBV7-6, with D perhaps TRBD1 (5 bases). The CDR3 consists of 14 residues. The germline V gene encodes CDR1 SGHVS and CDR2 FNYEAQ. V was clipped by 8 bases and J by 1 base, with 12 bases between them. Here the CDR3 DNA reads TGTGCCAGCTACCCGGGGGGATCTGGAAACACCATATATTTT. It is translated as CASYPGGSGNTIYF. Full variable domain (remainder filled in from reference TRBV7-6 and TRBJ1-3): GAGVSQSPRYKVTKRGQDVALRCDPISGHVSLYWYRQALGQGPEFLTYFNYEAQQDKSGLPNDRFSAERPEGSISTLTIQRTEQRDSAMYRCASYPGGSGNTIYFGEGSWLTVV.

At least ten counts were recorded for this clonotype. The chain couples TRBV4-1 to TRBJ2-7; weak D call: TRBD1 (5 bases). Germline V gene lookup returns CDR1 MGHRA and CDR2 YSYEKL. Trimming removed 4 bases at V and 1 base at J, with 14 bases between. This CDR3 comprises 15 residues. CDR3 DNA: TGCGCCAGCAGCCCGGACACCTCCCCTTCCTACGAGCAGTACTTC. Its translation is CASSPDTSPSYEQYF.

Many counts were recorded for this clonotype. The rearrangement links TRBV2 to TRBJ1-3; D is uncertain. Deletions cut 8 bases from V and 2 bases from J, with 7 bases between. This CDR3 has 12 residues. The germline V gene has CDR1 SNHLY and CDR2 FYNNEI. CDR3 DNA sequence: TGTGCCAGCTCCCGGGCTGGAAACACCATATATTTT. Translation: CASSRAGNTIYF.

V gene TRBV18 combines with J gene TRBJ1-1, with a possible D match to TRBD1 (5 bases). The CDR3 sequence is 18 residues long. Germline V gene sequence: CDR1 KGHSH, CDR2 LQKENI. Trimming shortened V by 6 bases and J by 4 bases, and 27 bases separated the two germline ends. Here the CDR3 DNA reads TGTGCCAGCTCCCCCTCCATGACGGGACTCCAATTTGCCACTGAAGCTTTCTTT. Translated, it gives CASSPSMTGLQFATEAFF.

This clonotype appeared many times. The chain recombines TRBV4-1 with TRBJ2-4; 7 bases match TRBD2. V shed 2 bases, J shed 2 bases, and the junction held 9 bases outside the gene matches. The CDR3 covers 17 residues. Germline V CDR1 and CDR2: MGHRA, YSYEKL. CDR3 in amino acids: CASSQLPGGTSKNIQYF. In DNA form, the CDR3 reads TGCGCCAGCAGCCAACTACCCGGGGGGACGTCCAAAAACATTCAGTACTTC.

The chain uses TRBV12-3 or TRBV12-4 and TRBJ2-5, with 8 bases aligning to TRBD1. The length of the CDR3 is 14 residues. Trimming took 6 bases from V and 3 from J; bases not matched to a gene: 6. The CDR3 region has the DNA TGTGCCAGCAGGCTAGGACAGGGTGAAGAGACCCAGTACTTC. Protein sequence: CASRLGQGEETQYF.

The genes are TRBV4-1 and TRBJ1-1; a possible D gene is TRBD1 (5 bases). The CDR3 contains 14 residues. The germline gives CDR1 MGHRA, CDR2 YSYEKL. Trimming cost V 6 bases and J 1 base, with 12 bases left between them. In DNA form, the CDR3 reads TGCGCCAGCAGGGGGACGCTCAAGAACACTGAAGCTTTCTTT. Translating it yields CASRGTLKNTEAFF.

This clonotype showed up just a few times. The chain employs TRBV13 and TRBJ1-1, with 7 bases fitting TRBD1. The CDR3 has 14 residues. With 3 bases clipped from V and 2 bases from J, the junction kept 3 bases outside the gene matches. Germline V CDR1 and CDR2: PRHDT, FYEKMQ (reference sequence). The CDR3 nucleotides read TGTGCCAGCAGCTTTGGACAGGATAACACTGAAGCTTTCTTT. Residues: CASSFGQDNTEAFF.

This clonotype occurred many times. The rearrangement uses TRBV29-1 and TRBJ2-7, with TRBD1 identical over 8 bases. The J segment lost 0 bases and the V segment lost 4 bases, leaving 2 bases of the junction unmatched. The CDR3 totals 13 residues. The germline CDR1 and CDR2 sequences are SQVTM and ANQGSEA. CDR3 nucleotides: TGCAGCGTTGGACAGGGGAGCTCCTACGAGCAGTACTTC. It yields the protein CSVGQGSSYEQYF.

This clonotype showed up just a few times. The gene calls are TRBV19 and TRBJ1-6; 9 bases map to TRBD1. The CDR3 spans 16 residues. The germline CDR1 and CDR2 sequences are LNHDA and SQIVND (reference sequence). The ends lost 5 bases at V and 1 base at J; junction bases unmatched: 3. CDR3 nucleotides: TGTGCCAGTAGTGCGGACAGGGGATCCTATAATTCACCCCTCCACTTT. Protein: CASSADRGSYNSPLHF.

Only a few counts were recorded for this clonotype. The rearrangement links TRBV5-1 to TRBJ2-3, with a tentative D call TRBD1 (5 bases). Germline V lookup: CDR1 SGHRS, CDR2 YFSETQ. The CDR3 loop spans 14 amino acids. Trimming shortened V by 2 bases and J by 2 bases, and 9 bases separated the two germline ends. The CDR3 DNA sequence: TGCGCCAGCAGCTTACAGGAGCCCACAGATACGCAGTATTTT. Residues: CASSLQEPTDTQYF.

This sequence joins TRBV12-5 and TRBJ2-1; D is perhaps TRBD2 (6 bases). Germline CDR1 and CDR2: LGHNT and FRNRAP. The CDR3 has 15 residues. The V end was cut by 4 bases, the J end by 10 bases, with 20 bases between. CDR3 coding DNA: TGTGCTAGTGGTTCCAAGGCGGTAGCGGTGGCCGAGCAGTTCTTC. Protein sequence: CASGSKAVAVAEQFF.

This clonotype came up a few times. V usage is TRBV12-3 or TRBV12-4 and J usage is TRBJ2-3; 8 bases match TRBD2. The CDR3 totals 17 residues. The ends lost 7 bases at V and 2 bases at J; junction bases unmatched: 14. The CDR3 DNA sequence: TGTGCCAGCACTCCCCTTTTAGGGCGGGGGGTCACAGATACGCAGTATTTT. Translation: CASTPLLGRGVTDTQYF.

In its sample, this clonotype was seen many times. The chain links TRBV20-1 to TRBJ2-3, with D possibly being TRBD1 (6 bases). This CDR3 comprises 13 residues. From germline, CDR1 is DFQATT and CDR2 SNEGSKA (reference sequence). Trimming took 3 bases from V and 7 from J, leaving 14 bases between them. The CDR3 bases are TGCAGTGCTAGGTCACTGGGACAAAATACGCAGTATTTT. Translating it yields CSARSLGQNTQYF.

This clonotype occurred a few times. The chain recombines TRBV9 with TRBJ2-5, with D maybe TRBD2 (5 bases). CDR1 is SGDLS, CDR2 YYNGEE, per germline. Trimming removed 0 bases at V and 1 base at J, with 10 bases between. The CDR3 is made up of 15 amino acids. The CDR3 is CASSVGTATQETQYF. In DNA form, the CDR3 reads TGTGCCAGCAGCGTAGGGACTGCCACCCAAGAGACCCAGTACTTC.